This TCR beta chain was captured by sequencing in a study of OX40 agonist ivuxolimab in advanced cancers. In the study overall: Ivuxolimab, which targeted the costimulatory receptor OX40 (CD134), was an agonistic, fully human IgG2 monoclonal antibody. Intravenous ivuxolimab was administered to patients every 2 weeks at six dose levels: 0.01, 0.1, 0.3, 1.5, 3 and 10 mg/kg. Of the roughly 54 dose-escalation patients, hepatocellular carcinoma was present in around 20, melanoma in some 15, renal cell carcinoma in 9 and head and neck cancer in 9. In the dose-escalation cohort, 65% to 85% of patients were male, and the mean age was around 65 years with a range of roughly 23 to 79. Prior anti-PD-1, anti-PD-L1 or anti-CTLA-4 therapy was permitted, and checkpoint inhibitors had been received by less than 45% of dose-escalation patients. Partial responses were achieved by three dose-escalation patients, of whom one had hepatocellular carcinoma and two had cutaneous melanoma. The purpose of peripheral TCRbeta sequencing was to test whether ivuxolimab changed TCR sequence diversity and led to clonal T-cell expansion. The paper describes the monotherapy dose-escalation part (N ≈ 49 patients) of the phase I trial of ivuxolimab. Findings and caveats that apply to the study as a whole: After ivuxolimab, CD8+ T cells had more expanded clones than CD4+ T cells on average. Partial responders in the 0.1-3.0 mg/kg groups had among the lowest normalized peripheral clonal expansion, especially among CD8+ T cells. The antigen specificity of the peripheral T cells that underwent clonal expansion was not determined. Low levels of normalized T-cell clonal expansion were also shown by some nonresponding patients. At doses from 0.1 to 3.0 mg/kg, clonal expansion was seen in both CD4+ and CD8+ blood T cells between baseline and week 6.

Genomic DNA was extracted from sorted cells for sequencing of the TCRbeta CDR3 region. TCRbeta CDR3 regions were sequenced using the immunoSEQ Assay. The table comes from immuneACCESS by way of TCRdb, which keeps in-frame sequences with V and J called. Part of the clones is missing from these tables; in studies checked, under half for an unresolved V gene and the rest for unknown reasons. The sample profile shows about 48,000 clones; more than 65% of them were found once. Around 1.9% of the sample rests with the top ten. On this clone: Its binding antigen is unknown. Base qualities are not provided; no much larger clone lies one nucleotide away.

The trial excluded patients who had a history of autoimmune disease or were on systemic immunosuppression. Peripheral blood for TCR sequencing was collected from all dose cohorts at baseline, on cycle 4 day 1, and on cycle 7 day 1. The samples were taken from a phase I, first-in-human, multicenter, open-label dose-escalation trial of ivuxolimab. Adults with locally advanced or metastatic melanoma, renal cell, hepatocellular, or head and neck squamous cell carcinoma were enrolled in the trial. Before TCR sequencing, CD4+ and CD8+ T cells were separately sorted from peripheral blood. Taken from the germline V gene, the CDR1 and CDR2 loops are SGHVS and FQNEAQ. The CDR3 starts with the cysteine, ends with the phenylalanine, and has 16 residues. CDR3 DNA is the only sequence kept; it has 48 bases, read in frame from the first base. V is pruned by 1 base and J by 1 base, leaving 6 bases of the junction without a gene match.

The sample here was CD4+ or CD8+ T cells sorted from blood, taken in a trial of the OX40 agonist ivuxolimab. The chain was built from TRBV7-8 and TRBJ1-1, with TRBD1 matching 7 junction bases. This TCR came from an adult with an advanced solid tumor such as melanoma, head and neck, liver or kidney cancer. The CDR3 loop reads CASSLEGTAGNTEAFF. The DNA sequence is given as TGTGCCAGCAGCTTAGAGGGGACAGCCGGGAACACTGAAGCTTTCTTT.